This TCR beta chain was retrieved from a study of blood T cell repertoires in COVID-19. Overall study: Sources were T cells, B-cell-depleted T cells, or PBMCs; the material itself was cDNA or gDNA.

As handled by the study authors: Amplification of reference gene primers was used by the study to estimate nucleated cell counts. Here immunoSEQ multiplex PCR was the method, and the copy in TCRdb shows in-frame clones only, minus some. V, J and clone size are taken as reported in that table, and D and trimming were inferred from the DNA itself. This sample has roughly 200,000 clones; 88% occur once, and the top ten carry roughly 5.5%. This clone was seen a few times. Other DNA sequences from this sample encode an identical CDR3 as well. Germline CDR1 reads SNHLY; CDR2 reads FYNNEI. The CDR3 runs to 13 residues. Trimming took 4 bases from V and 0 from J, leaving 6 bases between them.

The TCR sequence derives from a man aged 40-55 years with active or convalescent COVID-19. Specimen: peripheral blood. J is TRBJ1-1 and V is TRBV2; no clear D gene. The CDR3 DNA reads as TGTGCCAGCAGTGTACGGTTGAACACTGAAGCTTTCTTT. It translates to CASSVRLNTEAFF.